These 10 T cell receptor beta chains were sequenced from one sample in a study of blood T cell repertoires in COVID-19. Sequenced by immunoSEQ multiplex PCR; TCRdb stores in-frame clones only, minus some. The sample contains about 400,000 clones, 85% to 90% of which appear only once. The sequenced sample was PBMCs or T cells enriched from blood (not recorded which). All receptors derive from a woman aged 25 to 39 who had recovered from COVID-19.

The chain employs TRBV7-6 and TRBJ1-3; D uncertain. The germline V and J ends were trimmed by 2 bases and 4 bases, with 3 bases remaining between them. Germline V lookup: CDR1 SGHVS, CDR2 FNYEAQ. This CDR3 has 12 residues. The CDR3 sequence is CASSLPGNTIYF. The CDR3 DNA sequence: TGTGCCAGCAGCTTACCGGGAAACACCATATATTTT.

The chain uses TRBV7-3 and TRBJ2-7, with TRBD2 identical over 7 bases. The ends lost 0 bases at V and 5 bases at J; junction bases unmatched: 7. The CDR3 is 15 residues long. Germline V gene sequence: CDR1 SGHTA, CDR2 FQGTGA. The CDR3 bases are TGTGCCAGCAGCTTAACAGCGGGAAATCGGGACGAGCAGTACTTC. Translating gives CASSLTAGNRDEQYF.

The V and J genes are TRBV27 and TRBJ2-1; TRBD1 is a possible D gene (5 bases). Trimming left V 2 bases short and J 6 bases short, with 8 bases between. Germline V CDR1 and CDR2: MNHEY, SMNVEV (reference sequence). The CDR3 covers 13 residues. This chain's CDR3 is CASSLGQGNEQFF. DNA for the CDR3: TGTGCCAGCAGTTTAGGGCAGGGCAATGAGCAGTTCTTC.

V and J are TRBV3-1 (or the pseudogene TRBV3-2) and TRBJ1-1; D not resolved. The CDR3 consists of 13 residues. V gave up 2 bases and J gave up 4 bases, with 8 bases separating them. From germline, CDR1 is LGHDT and CDR2 YNNKEL (reference sequence). The CDR3 here is CASSQTEGTEAFF. The CDR3 DNA reads TGTGCCAGCAGCCAAACTGAGGGCACTGAAGCTTTCTTT.

The chain couples TRBV12-3 or TRBV12-4 to TRBJ2-7; 7 bases are a match to TRBD1. V dropped 3 bases and J dropped 4; count of bases not matched to a gene: 3. CDR3 length equals 13 residues. The CDR3 spells CASSLDRKYEQYF. The CDR3 DNA reads as TGTGCCAGCAGTTTGGACAGGAAATACGAGCAGTACTTC.

The chain employs TRBV2 and TRBJ2-3, with D possibly matching TRBD1 (7 bases). The CDR3 runs to 16 residues. V was pared by 6 bases and J by 4 bases, with 20 bases between. Germline CDR1 and CDR2: SNHLY and FYNNEI. DNA for the CDR3: TGTGCCAGCAGGACCGGGATCGGAGGGGGCGCAGATACGCAGTATTTT. Its translation: CASRTGIGGGADTQYF.

The V call is TRBV20-1, the J call TRBJ2-3, with TRBD2 matching 7 bases. J lost 3 bases, V lost 3 bases, and 9 bases had no gene match. This CDR3 comprises 15 residues. CDR1 and CDR2 from the germline V gene are DFQATT and SNEGSKA (reference sequence). CDR3 sequence (DNA): TGCAGTGCTAGTGTGGGAGGGCCGGGGACAGATACGCAGTATTTT. This sequence encodes CSASVGGPGTDTQYF.

The chain is built from TRBV11-2 and TRBJ1-5; TRBD1 agrees at 8 bases. CDR1 and CDR2 (germline): SGHAT, FQNNGV. With V trimmed by 5 bases and J by 7 bases, 13 bases remained unmatched. The CDR3 length is 16 residues. Written as DNA, the CDR3 is TGTGCCAGCAGCGCCCGGGTCGACAGGGGAGAACAGCCCCAGCATTTT. Translating it yields CASSARVDRGEQPQHF. Drawing the rest from reference TRBV11-2 and TRBJ1-5, the complete variable domain is EAGVAQSPRYKIIEKRQSVAFWCNPISGHATLYWYQQILGQGPKLLIQFQNNGVVDDSQLPKDRFSAERLKGVDSTLKIQPAKLEDSAVYLCASSARVDRGEQPQHFGDGTRLSIL.

CDR3 DNA sequence: TGTGCCAGCAGCTTATATCAGGGGCCGAACACTGAAGCTTTCTTT. It yields the protein CASSLYQGPNTEAFF. The chain has TRBV7-8 and TRBJ1-1, with D perhaps TRBD1 (6 bases). V lost 2 bases and J 1 base, leaving 11 bases between the germline ends. Germline V CDR1 and CDR2: SGHVS, FQNEAQ. CDR3 length equals 15 residues.

CDR3 residues: CAWSGVGSSGSWTKNIQYF. The CDR3 DNA sequence: TGTGCCTGGAGTGGGGTTGGGTCTAGCGGGAGTTGGACCAAAAACATTCAGTACTTC. This rearrangement joins TRBV30 to TRBJ2-4, with 10 bases matching TRBD2. V shed 1 base, J shed 2 bases, and the junction held 14 bases outside the gene matches. The CDR3 spans 19 residues. The germline V gene encodes CDR1 GTSNPN and CDR2 SVGIG (reference sequence).